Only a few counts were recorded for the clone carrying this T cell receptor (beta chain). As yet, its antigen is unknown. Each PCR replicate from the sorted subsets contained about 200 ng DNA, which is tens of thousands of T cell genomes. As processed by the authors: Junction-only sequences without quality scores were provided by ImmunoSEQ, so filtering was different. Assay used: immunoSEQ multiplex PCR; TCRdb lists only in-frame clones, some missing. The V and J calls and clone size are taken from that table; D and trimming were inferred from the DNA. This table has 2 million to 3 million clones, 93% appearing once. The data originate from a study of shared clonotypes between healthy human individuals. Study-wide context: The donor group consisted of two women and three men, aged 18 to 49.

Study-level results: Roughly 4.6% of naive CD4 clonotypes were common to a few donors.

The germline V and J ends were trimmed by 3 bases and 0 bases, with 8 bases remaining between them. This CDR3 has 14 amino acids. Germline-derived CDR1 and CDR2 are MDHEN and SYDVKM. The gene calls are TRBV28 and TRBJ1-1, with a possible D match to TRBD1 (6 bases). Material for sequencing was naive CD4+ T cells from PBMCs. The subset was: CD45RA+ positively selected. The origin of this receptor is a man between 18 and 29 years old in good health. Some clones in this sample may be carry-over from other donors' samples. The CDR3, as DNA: TGTGCCAGCAGTTTCGGACAGCTGAACACTGAAGCTTTCTTT. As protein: CASSFGQLNTEAFF. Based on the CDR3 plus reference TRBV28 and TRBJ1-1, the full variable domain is DVKVTQSSRYLVKRTGEKVFLECVQDMDHENMFWYRQDPGLGLRLIYFSYDVKMKEKGDIPEGYSVSREKKERFSLILESASTNQTSMYLCASSFGQLNTEAFFGQGTRLTVV.